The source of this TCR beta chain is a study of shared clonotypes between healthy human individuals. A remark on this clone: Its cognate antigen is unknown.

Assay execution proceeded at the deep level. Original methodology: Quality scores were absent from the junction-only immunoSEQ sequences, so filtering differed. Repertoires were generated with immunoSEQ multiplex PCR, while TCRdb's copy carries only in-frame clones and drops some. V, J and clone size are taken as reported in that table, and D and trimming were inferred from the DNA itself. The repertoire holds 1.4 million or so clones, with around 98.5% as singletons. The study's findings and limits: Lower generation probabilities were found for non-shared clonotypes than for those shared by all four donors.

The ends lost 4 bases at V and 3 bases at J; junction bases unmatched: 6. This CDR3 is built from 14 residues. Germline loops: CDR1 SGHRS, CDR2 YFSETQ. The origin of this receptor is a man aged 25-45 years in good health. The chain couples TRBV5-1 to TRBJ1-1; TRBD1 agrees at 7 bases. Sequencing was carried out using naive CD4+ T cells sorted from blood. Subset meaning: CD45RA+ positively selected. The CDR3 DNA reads TGCGCCAGCAGCATCGACAGGGTGGACACTGAAGCTTTCTTT. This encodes CASSIDRVDTEAFF.